The table lists the clone carrying this T cell receptor beta chain with a count of one. These data come from a study of OX40 agonist ivuxolimab in advanced cancers. Patients were ruled out by autoimmune disease history or systemic immunosuppression. In germline, CDR1 is LGHNA, CDR2 YNFKEQ. CDR3 length: 16 residues. Trimming removed 0 bases from V and 0 bases from J, with 12 bases in between. This table comes from immunoSEQ multiplex PCR, and its TCRdb copy is limited to in-frame clones, with some not included. This sample carries tens of thousands of clones, about 94% of them seen once, and the ten largest clones take around 6%.

J is TRBJ2-7 and V is TRBV4-2; maybe TRBD1 (6 bases). The sequence was obtained from an adult with an advanced solid tumor such as melanoma, head and neck, liver or kidney cancer. Sequencing used CD4+ or CD8+ T cells sorted from blood, obtained in a trial of the OX40 agonist ivuxolimab. CDR3 protein: CASSQEGRGSSYEQYF. DNA of the CDR3: TGTGCCAGCAGCCAAGAGGGCAGGGGAAGCTCCTACGAGCAGTACTTC.